The source of this T cell receptor (beta chain) is a study of blood T cell repertoires in COVID-19. Study summary: Some COVID-19 samples were acute and others convalescent; all came from the United States, Italy and Spain.

Data came from immunoSEQ multiplex PCR; TCRdb stores just in-frame clones and leaves some out. The sample has roughly 460,000 clones, roughly 90% seen once. With 0 bases removed from V and 3 bases from J, the gap between germline ends came to 8 bases. Germline CDR1 LNHNV, CDR2 YYDKDF (reference sequence). This CDR3 is built from 15 residues. One Seattle source followed patients from active infection through their disease course. The TCR originated in a young man with COVID-19, enrolled during active disease. V and J are TRBV15 and TRBJ2-2; D not resolved. Sequenced material: peripheral blood. The DNA for the CDR3 is TGTGCCACCAGCAGAGATCTGGCTGACACCGGGGAGCTGTTTTTT. As protein: CATSRDLADTGELFF.